These T cell receptor beta chains were read from a single sample in a study of cytomegalovirus exposure and HLA in healthy donors. Sequenced by immunoSEQ multiplex PCR; TCRdb stores in-frame clones only, minus some. The sample gives approximately 160,000 clones, roughly two thirds of which show up once; around 4.3% is in the top ten. What was sequenced was PBMCs. Receptors originate from a woman aged 18-29 years in good health and CMV-seropositive. The CDR3 runs from the conserved cysteine through the conserved F or W. The D gene is left open where the match is weak. Expanded clones get a size class; other rows say once, few or many, or leave the size out.

TRBV1	.	.	TRBJ2-7	TGCACCAGCAGCCAAGATGAAGGGGACAACTACGAGCAGTACTTC	CTSSQDEGDNYEQYF
TRBV11-2	.	.	TRBJ1-1	TGTGCCAGCAGCGGACTCGGTCGGAAGAACACTGAAGCTTTCTTT	CASSGLGRKNTEAFF
TRBV28	.	.	TRBJ2-3	TGTGCCAGCCTCGGGGAGACATGGGATACGCAGTATTTT	CASLGETWDTQYF
TRBV18	.	TRBD1	TRBJ2-6	TGTGCCAGCTCACCCCCCCAGGGGGCGGTTCTTGGGGCCAACGTCCTGACTTTC	CASSPPQGAVLGANVLTF
TRBV27	.	TRBD2	TRBJ2-7	TGTGCCAGCAGTTTCAGGACTAGCCCCTCCTACGAGCAGTACTTC	CASSFRTSPSYEQYF
TRBV6-6	few	TRBD1	TRBJ2-7	TGTGCCAGCAGTTACGCTCTAACAGGGGACGGCTACGAGCAGTACTTC	CASSYALTGDGYEQYF
TRBV6-7	.	TRBD1	TRBJ2-7	TGTGCCAGCAGTTACCGGGGACAGTCCTACGAGCAGTACTTC	CASSYRGQSYEQYF
TRBV27	few	TRBD2	TRBJ2-3	TGTGCCAGCAGACATGGGGCTAGCGGGGGTGGCTTCCAGTATTTT	CASRHGASGGGFQYF
TRBV19	few	.	TRBJ1-2	TGTGCCAGTAGTATGGGCCAAACCTTTTACGGCTACACCTTC	CASSMGQTFYGYTF
TRBV7-9	.	.	TRBJ2-7	TGTGCCAGCAGCTTAGGATCGGTTAGCTCCTACGAGCAGTACTTC	CASSLGSVSSYEQYF
TRBV28	.	.	TRBJ1-1	TGTGCCAGCACCAGACACAGGACTGAAGCTTTCTTT	CASTRHRTEAFF
TRBV28	.	TRBD1	TRBJ1-2	TGTGCCAGCAGTCCGACAGGGCATGGCTACACCTTC	CASSPTGHGYTF
TRBV5-6	.	TRBD1	TRBJ1-2	TGTGCCAGCAGCTTGGGACAGGGATGGTATGGCTACACCTTC	CASSLGQGWYGYTF
TRBV15	.	.	TRBJ2-2	TGTGCCACCAGCCGAGATGAAACAGGGAACACCGGGGAGCTGTTTTTT	CATSRDETGNTGELFF
TRBV6-5	.	.	TRBJ1-2	TGTGCCAGCAGTTACGAAGGGGCGCGGCACTATGGCTACACCTTC	CASSYEGARHYGYTF
TRBV7-6	few	.	TRBJ1-6	TGTGCCAGCAGCTTAGTTGGCAGCGAGGGTTCACCCCTCCACTTT	CASSLVGSEGSPLHF
TRBV27	.	.	TRBJ2-2	TGTGCCAGCAGCCTCGCTCAGGGGTCAGCGAACACCGGGGAGCTGTTTTTT	CASSLAQGSANTGELFF
TRBV6-1	.	TRBD2	TRBJ2-5	TGTGCCAGCAGTGAAGCGACGGGAGGTGGACAAGAGACCCAGTACTTC	CASSEATGGGQETQYF
TRBV19	.	.	TRBJ1-4	TGTGCCAGTGCCGCAACGGTAAAACTGTTTTTT	CASAATVKLFF
TRBV6-5	.	.	TRBJ2-7	TGTGCCAGCAGTAGAGAGCAGGGGCGCGAGCAGTACTTC	CASSREQGREQYF
TRBV9	.	.	TRBJ2-5	TGTGCCAGCAGCGTAGGTGGCGGGGCCTCTCCAGAGACCCAGTACTTC	CASSVGGGASPETQYF
TRBV7-9	.	TRBD1	TRBJ1-4	TGTGCCAGCAGCTCCACAGGGGGCAATGAAAAACTGTTTTTT	CASSSTGGNEKLFF
TRBV6-6	once	TRBD2	TRBJ2-1	TGTGCCAGCAGTAAGCTAGCGGGAGGGAACAATGAGCAGTTCTTC	CASSKLAGGNNEQFF
TRBV6-5	.	.	TRBJ2-5	TGTGCCAGCAGCCAGGGCGCGGGGTGGGAGACCCAGTACTTC	CASSQGAGWETQYF
TRBV7-9	.	TRBD1	TRBJ1-5	TGTGCCAGCAGCTTATCGGGGACAGGGATTTTGGGGCGAGGGCAGCCCCAGCATTTT	CASSLSGTGILGRGQPQHF
TRBV6-4	few	.	TRBJ2-3	TGTGCCAGCAGTGGTACGGGGGACGGAGATACGCAGTATTTT	CASSGTGDGDTQYF
TRBV5-6	.	.	TRBJ2-7	TGTGCCAGCAGCTTTACAGGGTACGAGCAGTACTTC	CASSFTGYEQYF
TRBV7-2	.	.	TRBJ2-5	TGTGCCAGCAGCTTAACGTTGGCAGGGTACAGAGAGACCCAGTACTTC	CASSLTLAGYRETQYF
TRBV27	.	.	TRBJ1-1	TGTGCCAGCAGCGGGGCGGGGGGGGCGCCGGACACTGAAGCTTTCTTT	CASSGAGGAPDTEAFF
TRBV15	.	TRBD2	TRBJ2-7	TGTGCCACCAGCAGAGTGCTAGCGGGGACTTCCGAGCAGTACTTC	CATSRVLAGTSEQYF
TRBV27	.	TRBD1	TRBJ1-3	TGTGCCAGCACAGCCCCAGGGGGCCCTGGAAACACCATATATTTT	CASTAPGGPGNTIYF
TRBV9	.	.	TRBJ1-2	TGTGCCAGCAGCGTAACAGGGTTAGATGGCTACACCTTC	CASSVTGLDGYTF
TRBV9	once	.	TRBJ2-1	TGTGCCAGCAGCAGTACCTCCGGGTTTCGAAACAATGAGCAGTTCTTC	CASSSTSGFRNNEQFF
TRBV10-3	.	.	TRBJ1-3	TGTGCCATCCGGCCGGGTTCTGGAAACACCATATATTTT	CAIRPGSGNTIYF
TRBV5-1	.	TRBD2	TRBJ2-3	TGCGCCAGCAGTTCTAGCGGGCAAGTTAAGTATTTT	CASSSSGQVKYF
TRBV27	few	TRBD1	TRBJ2-7	TGTGCCAGCTGGGACAGGCCCTACGAGCAGTACTTC	CASWDRPYEQYF
TRBV7-2	.	.	TRBJ1-2	TGTGCCAGCAGCTTTTCCGGGGATAACTATGGCTACACCTTC	CASSFSGDNYGYTF
TRBV18	.	TRBD2	TRBJ2-1	TGTGCCAGCTCCCCTGGACGGGGGGGCAATGAGCAGTTCTTC	CASSPGRGGNEQFF
TRBV28	.	TRBD1	TRBJ1-5	TGTGCCAGCAGTTCCGGACAGGGGGGTCAGCCCCAGCATTTT	CASSSGQGGQPQHF
TRBV19	few	TRBD1	TRBJ1-2	TGTGCCAGTAGTTCAGGGGGCTACCGAGCTAACTATGGCTACACCTTC	CASSSGGYRANYGYTF
TRBV27	.	.	TRBJ2-6	TGTGCCAGCAGTTTATCAGCATCACCTGGGGCCAACGTCCTGACTTTC	CASSLSASPGANVLTF
TRBV5-6	.	TRBD2	TRBJ2-7	TGTGCCAGCAGCCCCCGGGGGGGGTTCGACGAGCAGTACTTC	CASSPRGGFDEQYF
TRBV29-1	once	.	TRBJ2-7	TGCAGCGTTCTCCAGGCTGGACTCTCCTACGAGCAGTACTTC	CSVLQAGLSYEQYF
TRBV18	.	.	TRBJ2-1	TGTGCCAGCTTCAGCCAGGGCGGGGTATACAATGAGCAGTTCTTC	CASFSQGGVYNEQFF
TRBV7-3	few	TRBD2	TRBJ2-5	TGTGCCAGCAGCTTACGTGCGGGACTAGCGGGAGAAGAGACCCAGTACTTC	CASSLRAGLAGEETQYF
TRBV4-3	.	.	TRBJ2-1	TGCGCCAGCAGCCAAGATTCCAGCGGTGCCTACAATGAGCAGTTCTTC	CASSQDSSGAYNEQFF
TRBV18	few	TRBD2	TRBJ2-1	TGTGCCAGCTCACTGAACATAGCGGGGGGCTCCTACAATGAGCAGTTCTTC	CASSLNIAGGSYNEQFF
TRBV6-6	few	TRBD1	TRBJ1-5	TGTGCCAGCAGAAACAGGGGGCAGGGGCAGCCCCAGCATTTT	CASRNRGQGQPQHF
TRBV4-2	.	.	TRBJ1-1	TGTGCCAGCAGCCAAGAGTTTGCAGCGAGCACTGAAGCTTTCTTT	CASSQEFAASTEAFF
TRBV29-1	.	.	TRBJ2-1	TGCAGCGTTGAGTTGACGGGAGAGGGGTTTTACAATGAGCAGTTCTTC	CSVELTGEGFYNEQFF
TRBV6-5	.	TRBD2	TRBJ2-1	TGTGCCAGCAGTTCGGGACTAGCGGGAGGAGCTGAGCAGTTCTTC	CASSSGLAGGAEQFF
TRBV6-4	.	TRBD1	TRBJ2-7	TGTGCCAGCATTACGAGGGGTCCCGGGACAGGGGGCCACGAGCAGTACTTC	CASITRGPGTGGHEQYF